This TCR beta chain originates from a study of identical twins. TCRdb independently ran MiXCR on the 5' RACE reads; one entry per CDR3 protein. The sample lists some 440,000 distinct CDR3 sequences, around 24% occurring once. The CDR3 is 14 amino acids. The germline gives CDR1 MRHNA, CDR2 SNTAGT. V trimming: 0 bases; J trimming: 5 bases; junction bases outside the gene matches: 1. In its sample, this clonotype was seen many times. This same sample was also part of a study on T cells expressing NK-cell markers.

Sequencing was done on a sample of CD4+ T cells sorted from blood. The rearrangement joins TRBV6-4 to TRBJ1-1; 9 bases fit TRBD1. The sequence derives from a woman under 30 in good health. The chain's CDR3 is CASSDSDRGTEAFF. CDR3 coding DNA: TGTGCCAGCAGTGACTCCGACAGGGGGACTGAAGCTTTCTTT.